This T cell receptor (beta chain) was captured by sequencing in a study of lymphopenia after photon versus proton radiotherapy. Assay: immunoSEQ multiplex PCR; the TCRdb copy retains only in-frame clones and omits some. The repertoire holds 25,000 to 35,000 clones, with about 87% as singletons. Overall study results and limits: Only patients who died were analyzed for survival; proton advantage is unproven. Proton therapy kept repertoires fairly stable, unlike photons, which gained effector/memory cells.

Comment on this clone: Its antigen remains unknown. Sequence at one end of the junction differs from germline and may be a read error.

This TCR was sampled from an older woman with cholangiocarcinoma. Some clones in this sample may be carry-over from other donors' samples. The source material was peripheral blood, sampled from a patient treated with proton-based radiotherapy.

The CDR3 here is CASSSSDRTYGYTF. CDR3 sequence (DNA): TGCGCCAGCAGCTCCTCGGACAGGACCTATGGCTACACCTTC. The chain couples TRBV11-2 to TRBJ1-2, with 7 positions matching TRBD1. The germline gives CDR1 SGHAT, CDR2 FQNNGV. This CDR3 comprises 14 residues. Using reference TRBV11-2 and TRBJ1-2 for the parts outside the CDR3, the full variable domain is EAGVAQSPRYKIIEKRQSVAFWCNPISGHATLYWYQQILGQGPKLLIQFQNNGVVDDSQLPKDRFSAERLKGVDSTLKIQPAKLEDSAVYLCASSSSDRTYGYTFGSGTRLTVV.